This TCR beta chain was identified during a study of cytomegalovirus exposure and HLA in healthy donors (dated by TCRdb to 2017 to 2019). For context, the study as a whole: An earlier analysis of roughly 500 of the donors reported 276 Gb of sequence data and around 110 million unique TCR beta sequences from about 200 million T cells. An early release that covered about 640 HLA-typed donors contained around 300 gigabases of sequencing data and roughly 84 million unique TCR sequences. The genetic ancestry cluster associated with self-reported Caucasian donors included about four fifths of the 300 to 400 genotyped donors. The study was designed to test whether signatures of past pathogen exposure could be identified by cataloging public T cell receptors. The study profiled the T cell repertoires of approximately 700 subjects by immunosequencing and related them to cytomegalovirus serostatus. A separate validation cohort of 90 to 150 different subjects was used in addition to the approximately 610-subject first cohort. The study combined high-throughput TCR immunosequencing, statistical association of individual TCRs with disease status, and machine learning to predict cytomegalovirus infection status. To study patterns of TCR occurrence, a later analysis re-analyzed previously published TCR beta repertoires from 666 donors and added high-resolution HLA genotyping. In the later analysis, no new phenotypic data were used to find candidate immune exposures; instead, reliance was placed on TCR beta sequences and their occurrence across donors. An earlier analysis of several hundred of the donors used high-throughput TCR beta sequencing to judge whether each TCR beta V gene segment behaved as functional or pseudogenic. Donor age, sex, ethnicity and CMV serostatus were compiled alongside the repertoire data. In a later genetic analysis, genome-wide SNP genotypes for about 55% of the roughly 670 donors were used, and that subset was treated as a discovery cohort. All discovery cohort repertoires had been generated using a single sequencing platform. Both class I and class II loci were covered by HLA typing, at four-digit resolution. The number of typed donors differed by locus: about 629-630 for A, B, C, DRB1 and DQB1; 500 to 550 for DQA1; about 600 for DPA1; and around 450 for DPB1. Because of strong linkage in the cohort, five DR-DQ haplotypes were treated as single units for association and clustering. Among around 400 genotyped donors of the cohort, an average of around 250,000 unique TCR beta nucleotide sequences was sequenced per donor, of which approximately 19% were non-productive. Results the study describes overall, beyond this receptor: The only immune exposure information available for the cohort was CMV serostatus. The classifier was reported to diagnose cytomegalovirus status with high specificity and sensitivity in both the original and validation cohorts. An association between a missense DCLRE1C variant and V-gene and J-gene trimming of TCR beta chains was found in a later genetic analysis and replicated in an independent cohort. In an earlier analysis of about 550 of the donors, most TCR beta V segments were observed in productive rearrangements about 90% or about 30% of the time, broadly matching IMGT annotations. At a false discovery rate of 0.05, a later analysis linked about 17,000 TCR beta sequences to specific HLA alleles. Because counts were too low, about 17 rarely observed V segments, including chromosome 9 orphons, were excluded from the earlier analysis of roughly 580 of the donors. Assigning TCR associations to individual alleles was difficult when HLA alleles, especially DR and DQ, strongly co-occurred. Linkage disequilibrium might explain the correlated functional status among segregating V segments, but an unknown experimental factor could not be ruled out. A later analysis found that TCR association rates varied across HLA loci, with DRB1 alleles showing the most associated TCRs and HLA-C alleles the fewest. The 87-base-pair reads could not distinguish some IMGT-functional V segments, including TRBV6-2 and TRBV6-3, so those segments were excluded. Because some donors lacked HLA typing at each locus, the association tests relied only on the typed subset. Most TCR sequences were observed very rarely across donors, whereas some public TCRs were present in many individuals. Roughly uniform sequencing depth across donors was assumed in presence/absence analyses, although this assumption may not hold. The sequencing pipeline was judged likely to have produced a cluster of highly shared sequence variants as a technical artifact. In a later analysis, HLA-associated TCR beta chains were found to be more clonally expanded and to have lower generation probabilities than equally common non-associated chains. According to a later genetic analysis, donors in an Asian-associated ancestry cluster had fewer N-insertions in productive TCRs than the approximately 670-donor mean. A further reported finding was that TCR beta sequences accurately predicted the HLA-A and HLA-B alleles for most subjects in the first cohort. A later analysis reported that several top co-occurrence clusters appeared linked to parvovirus B19, influenza, CMV and Epstein-Barr virus. The authors suggested that the approach could potentially be extended to other disease states and immunological phenotypes. The study listed approximately 150 TCR beta chains as associated with cytomegalovirus. This cohort had only TCR beta chains sequenced, and the lack of alpha or paired-chain data limited which features could be detected. Most CMV-associated TCR beta chains appeared to be HLA-restricted in a later analysis, and the HLA associations seemed to be driven largely by CMV exposure. In vitro tests confirmed that three of the cytomegalovirus-associated TCR beta chains recognize cytomegalovirus antigens.

The cohort comprised 550 to 700 healthy bone marrow donors. Cohort members were all nominally healthy when sampled, although unrecorded immune exposures were likely present. The donor was CMV seronegative and was included in the group of a few hundred seronegative cohort members. A peripheral blood sample was collected from each donor, and TCR beta sequencing was performed on peripheral blood mononuclear cells. Genomic DNA was extracted from the blood cell samples with the Qiagen DNeasy Blood Extraction Kit. This clone was detected only a few times. Its antigen is still unknown. Base quality data are lacking; no much larger clone is found one base away. The library was obtained by the immunoSEQ multiplex PCR assay. The multiplex PCR relied on a mix of 60 forward primers for TCR Vbeta segments and 13 reverse primers for TCR Jbeta segments. A multiplex PCR assay on genomic DNA amplified the CDR3 region of rearranged TCR beta genes. The amplified TCR beta libraries were sequenced on the Illumina HiSeq System as 87-base-pair reads. The authors' analysis ran thus. Across the roughly 600 repertoires, a later analysis counted tens of millions of unique TCR beta chains, some 11 million of which were shared by at least two donors. Raw reads were error-corrected and collapsed into unique sequences with a nearest-neighbor algorithm that merged closely related sequences to remove PCR and sequencing errors. Alignment of CDR3 sequences to IMGT reference sequences was used to assign V, D and J gene segments. For a sequence to be retained, a match of at least six nucleotides to both a V gene segment and a J gene segment was required. Rearrangements were classified as productive when the CDR3 lacked stop codons and remained in frame with V and J, and all other rearrangements were classified as non-productive. CDR3 was defined according to IMGT convention as the region running from the second conserved V-encoded cysteine to the conserved J-encoded phenylalanine. The earlier analysis of 450 to 750 of the donors excluded any sequence lacking an unambiguous match to a single V gene segment. In an earlier analysis of a few hundred of the donors, a V segment was called functional when productive rearrangements were above 56.7%, and segregating when the standard deviation between donors exceeded 5%. A statistical classification framework was developed to diagnose cytomegalovirus status using the catalog of TCR beta chain sequences. In a later analysis, V and J genes were assigned by comparing TCR nucleotide sequences against IMGT/GENE-DB human TR gene sequences. A later analysis assigned CDR3 sequences and most-parsimonious VDJ recombination scenarios with the TCRdist pipeline. A later analysis defined each TCR beta chain by its CDR3 amino acid sequence plus V-gene family, and excluded reads lacking a unique V-gene family. In a later analysis, around 600 highly shared, low-generation-probability nucleotide sequences were removed to address suspected cross-contamination and a sequencing artifact. In a later analysis, a clonal expansion index was calculated for each public chain from normalized within-repertoire ranks of inferred template counts. In a later analysis, generation probabilities were computed using a VDJ recombination model fitted to out-of-frame rearrangements, and the results were checked against IGoR. In a later analysis, hypergeometric tests were used to score TCR-TCR, TCR-HLA and TCR-CMV co-occurrence, with a repertoire-size bias correction applied to TCR pairs. A later analysis estimated false discovery rates by permuting HLA or CMV assignments 20 times. In a later analysis, co-occurring TCRs were grouped using DBSCAN, and TCRdist sequence similarity was added for clustering within HLA-allele-positive subsets. Co-occurrence clustering excluded repertoires with fewer than 30,000 or more than 120,000 public chains, plus five with anomalous nucleotide sharing. Here the immuneACCESS table is served through TCRdb, limited to in-frame sequences with V and J called. Missing clones are a known gap in these copies; in checked studies unresolved V genes cover under half, and the rest lacks a known reason. D and trimming come from the DNA, and the V and J calls and clone size come from that table. This sample is represented by 65,000 to 95,000 clones; about 75% of them were singletons. Together, the top ten hold roughly an eighth of the sample.

The germline V gene provides CDR1 SGHTA and CDR2 FQGNSA. V loses 6 bases at its end and J loses 6 bases; junction bases beyond the gene matches: 3. The CDR3, from cysteine to phenylalanine, totals 12 residues. Here the CDR3 DNA is all that survives: 36 bases in frame from base 1. Sequencing was done on a sample of PBMCs. The clonotype was recovered from a man aged 65 to 85 in good health and CMV-seronegative. Recombination connected TRBV7-2 to TRBJ2-3, with 7 bases in between that match TRBD2. Here is the DNA: TGTGCCAGCAGGGGGGGGTCGGATACGCAGTATTTT. This translates into CASRGGSDTQYF.